One and the same sample provided the 18 T cell receptor beta chains below, sequenced in a study of T cell responses to AZD1222 COVID-19 vaccine. Some clones are missing from TCRdb's copy, which holds only in-frame ones; the method was immunoSEQ multiplex PCR. The table has about 150,000 clones, 70% to 90% seen once; the top ten hold 5% to 6%. Sequencing was performed on peripheral blood, taken 28 days after the second AZD1222 dose. The receptors were gathered from an adult who received the AZD1222 COVID-19 vaccine.

The V gene is TRBV19, the J gene TRBJ1-1, with D uncertain. CDR3 length equals 14 residues. Trimming took off 9 bases at V and 10 bases at J, with 24 bases between the two ends. Germline V lookup: CDR1 LNHDA, CDR2 SQIVND (reference sequence). CDR3 in amino acids: CASVALTGLGVAFF. The CDR3 nucleotides read TGTGCCAGCGTCGCCTTAACCGGGCTTGGGGTAGCTTTCTTT.

This sequence joins TRBV24-1 and TRBJ1-1; D unclear. The CDR3 loop spans 13 amino acids. Trimming left V 10 bases short and J 4 bases short, with 15 bases between. Looked up from germline, CDR1 is KGHDR and CDR2 is SFDVKD. CDR3 in DNA: TGTGCCACTAAGGCCCAGGAGAGCACTGAAGCTTTCTTT. Protein: CATKAQESTEAFF.

The rearrangement joins TRBV5-1 to TRBJ1-1; tentative D call: TRBD1 (6 bases). This CDR3 has 16 amino acids. Looked up from germline, CDR1 is SGHRS and CDR2 is YFSETQ. Trimming took 0 bases from V and 6 from J, leaving 18 bases between them. The DNA for the CDR3 is TGCGCCAGCAGCTTGGCCCCGGCGGGGGGCGCAGCTGAAGCTTTCTTT. Translated, it gives CASSLAPAGGAAEAFF. The complete variable domain, with remaining parts taken from reference TRBV5-1 and TRBJ1-1, reads KAGVTQTPRYLIKTRGQQVTLSCSPISGHRSVSWYQQTPGQGLQFLFEYFSETQRNKGNFPGRFSGRQFSNSRSEMNVSTLELGDSALYLCASSLAPAGGAAEAFFGQGTRLTVV.

This clone was found once. CDR3 nucleotides: TGTGCCAGCAGTTCCCCCAACGCCAGAAACTATGGCTACACCTTC. It specifies CASSSPNARNYGYTF. The chain joins TRBV28 to TRBJ1-2; D is uncertain. Germline V CDR1 and CDR2: MDHEN, SYDVKM. The CDR3 loop spans 15 amino acids. V gave up 4 bases and J gave up 2 bases, with 14 bases separating them.

The rearrangement uses TRBV2 and TRBJ2-4; D gene ambiguous. CDR1 and CDR2 (germline): SNHLY, FYNNEI. The CDR3 has 15 amino acids. V lost 3 bases and J 5 bases, leaving 14 bases between the germline ends. The CDR3 protein is CASSERRRAENIQYF. The CDR3 coding sequence is TGTGCCAGCAGTGAGCGTCGTCGGGCAGAAAACATTCAGTACTTC.

This rearrangement joins TRBV28 to TRBJ1-2, with D hard to call. Trimming took off 1 base at V and 7 bases at J, with 7 bases between the two ends. This CDR3 region has 12 residues. Germline lookup yields CDR1 MDHEN and CDR2 SYDVKM. This CDR3 is CASSLFQSGYTF. DNA of the CDR3: TGTGCCAGCAGTTTATTCCAGAGTGGCTACACCTTC.

The V call is TRBV5-1, the J call TRBJ1-2; D ambiguous. The CDR3 extends over 14 amino acids. Trimming removed 0 bases from V and 9 bases from J, with 15 bases in between. Looked up from germline, CDR1 is SGHRS and CDR2 is YFSETQ. CDR3 sequence (DNA): TGCGCCAGCAGCTTGGTGCAGGAGGTCCCTCGCTACACCTTC. Translated, it gives CASSLVQEVPRYTF.

The chain is built from TRBV6-5 and TRBJ1-2; D gene uncertain. Trimming took off 5 bases at V and 0 bases at J, with 10 bases between the two ends. Germline CDR1 MNHEY, CDR2 SVGAGI. The CDR3 totals 14 residues. CDR3 sequence: CASSPRQPNYGYTF. CDR3 DNA sequence: TGTGCCAGCAGTCCCAGGCAGCCTAACTATGGCTACACCTTC.

The chain joins TRBV14 to TRBJ2-7; no clear D gene. The CDR3 covers 15 residues. Trimming stripped 3 bases from V and 3 bases from J, with 15 bases between. Germline lookup yields CDR1 SGHDN and CDR2 FVKESK. DNA of the CDR3: TGTGCCAGCAGCCATACTATGACGGGTGGCTACGAGCAGTACTTC. This translates into CASSHTMTGGYEQYF.

This clone was seen only a few times. The V and J genes are TRBV18 and TRBJ1-2; 8 nucleotides line up with TRBD1. The CDR3 totals 15 residues. The V segment lost 2 bases and the J segment 3 bases; nucleotides outside the gene matches: 5. CDR1 is KGHSH, CDR2 LQKENI, per germline. The CDR3 sequence is CASSPSTGADYGYTF. The CDR3 DNA reads TGTGCCAGCTCACCATCGACAGGGGCCGACTATGGCTACACCTTC.

V gene TRBV10-3 combines with J gene TRBJ2-1, with a possible D match to TRBD1 (6 bases). This CDR3 is 14 amino acids long. Trimming took 0 bases from V and 7 from J, leaving 10 bases between them. The V gene's germline CDR1 is ENHRY and CDR2 SYGVKD. The chain's CDR3 is CAISESAGVNEQFF. CDR3 nucleotide sequence: TGTGCCATCAGTGAGTCTGCAGGGGTAAATGAGCAGTTCTTC.

The sample holds a few counts of this clone. V is TRBV6-1 and J is TRBJ1-5; D uncertain. Trimming pared 3 bases from V and 3 bases from J, leaving 9 bases between. CDR1 MNHNS and CDR2 SASEGT come from the germline V gene. The CDR3 loop spans 14 amino acids. In DNA form, the CDR3 reads TGTGCCAGCAGTGAGGGTCCCACCAATCAGCCCCAGCATTTT. Its translation: CASSEGPTNQPQHF.

V usage is TRBV6-6 and J usage is TRBJ2-1; 9 nucleotides match TRBD1. Losses at the gene ends were 8 bases for V and 10 bases for J; bases not matched to a gene: 9. The CDR3 has 13 amino acids. Per the germline V gene, CDR1 is MNHNY and CDR2 is SVGAGI (reference sequence). The CDR3 region is CASGNRGLREQFF. CDR3 coding DNA: TGTGCCAGCGGAAACAGGGGGCTAAGAGAGCAGTTCTTC.

V gene TRBV19 combines with J gene TRBJ2-1, with D perhaps given as TRBD1 or TRBD2 (5 bases each). The germline V gene encodes CDR1 LNHDA and CDR2 SQIVND (reference sequence). The CDR3 spans 16 residues. Between the trimmed V and J ends, which lost 4 bases and 4 bases, there was a span of 17 bases. The CDR3 coding sequence is TGTGCCAGTAGTAGGGACGGCTACCCCTCATACAATGAGCAGTTCTTC. Translating gives CASSRDGYPSYNEQFF.

This chain uses TRBV7-8 with TRBJ1-5; TRBD1 agrees at 9 bases. The CDR3 is made up of 21 amino acids. V was clipped by 1 base and J by 1 base; unmatched bases: 17. The germline gives CDR1 SGHVS, CDR2 FQNEAQ. CDR3 nucleotides: TGTGCCAGCAGCTTAGTGTCGTTCGGGACAGGGTCCCCTGGAAGCAATCAGCCCCAGCATTTT. This gives the protein CASSLVSFGTGSPGSNQPQHF. Full variable domain (remainder filled in from reference TRBV7-8 and TRBJ1-5): GAGVSQSPRYKVAKRGQDVALRCDPISGHVSLFWYQQALGQGPEFLTYFQNEAQLDKSGLPSDRFFAERPEGSVSTLKIQRTQQEDSAVYLCASSLVSFGTGSPGSNQPQHFGDGTRLSIL.

The gene calls are TRBV29-1 and TRBJ1-2; no definite D call. The CDR3 consists of 14 residues. Trimming took 8 bases from V and 3 from J, leaving 19 bases between them. The germline V gene encodes CDR1 SQVTM and CDR2 ANQGSEA. CDR3 sequence (DNA): TGCAGCATTTACAGCATCCCCATAGACTATGGCTACACCTTC. Its translation is CSIYSIPIDYGYTF.

This chain connects TRBV18 to TRBJ2-7; 7 bases map to TRBD1. Losses at the gene ends were 9 bases for V and 2 bases for J; bases not matched to a gene: 7. Germline assignment: CDR1 KGHSH and CDR2 LQKENI. This CDR3 is 13 amino acids long. This CDR3 reads CASLKGQTYEQYF. The DNA of the CDR3 is TGTGCCAGTCTTAAGGGACAGACCTACGAGCAGTACTTC.

The CDR3 DNA reads TGTGCCTGGAGTGACAGGGTCTATAATTCACCCCTCCACTTT. Residues: CAWSDRVYNSPLHF. The V gene is TRBV30, the J gene TRBJ1-6; TRBD1 is a possible D gene (6 bases). The germline gives CDR1 GTSNPN, CDR2 SVGIG (reference sequence). The CDR3 runs to 14 residues. The V gene lost 1 base and the J gene lost 3 bases, with 7 bases spanning the gap.